The 9 T cell receptor beta chains below come from one sample, sequenced in a study of radiotherapy plus CTLA-4 blockade in lung cancer. Sequenced by immunoSEQ multiplex PCR; TCRdb stores in-frame clones only, minus some. Altogether 11,000 to 15,000 clones are present, around three quarters being singletons, with the ten largest covering about 46%. Sequenced here: peripheral blood, sampled from a patient treated with radiotherapy plus ipilimumab. The receptor set was obtained from a human donor with non-small cell lung cancer whose response to radiotherapy plus ipilimumab could not be evaluated.

The genes are TRBV6-6 and TRBJ1-4; D gene unclear. This CDR3 has 12 amino acids. Germline V gene sequence: CDR1 MNHNY, CDR2 SVGAGI (reference sequence). V lost 8 bases to trimming and J lost 7 bases, with 11 bases between them. The CDR3 region is CASGRAAEKLFF. CDR3 nucleotide sequence: TGTGCCAGCGGGAGGGCCGCTGAAAAACTGTTTTTT.

V is TRBV18 and J is TRBJ1-4; TRBD1 aligns across 9 bases. V trimming: 2 bases; J trimming: 0 bases; junction bases outside the gene matches: 7. The CDR3 has 18 amino acids. Germline V gives CDR1 KGHSH, CDR2 LQKENI. The CDR3 is CASSPRGQGYTTNEKLFF. CDR3 DNA sequence: TGTGCCAGCTCACCAAGGGGACAGGGCTACACAACTAATGAAAAACTGTTTTTT. The whole variable domain, remainder taken from reference TRBV18 and TRBJ1-4, is NAGVMQNPRHLVRRRGQEARLRCSPMKGHSHVYWYRQLPEEGLKFMVYLQKENIIDESGMPKERFSAEFPKEGPSILRIQQVVRGDSAAYFCASSPRGQGYTTNEKLFFGSGTQLSVL.

The chain combines TRBV7-2 with TRBJ2-6; 9 bases are a match to TRBD1. CDR1 is SGHTA, CDR2 FQGNSA, per germline. Trimming removed 3 bases from V and 7 bases from J; junction bases left unmatched: 7. The CDR3 has 16 residues. CDR3 nucleotide sequence: TGTGCCAGCAGCTTCCTTGGACAGGGGTATGCCAACGTCCTGACTTTC. It yields the protein CASSFLGQGYANVLTF.

Regarding this clone: The junction departs from germline at one end; a sequencing error may be responsible. The genes are TRBV7-6 and TRBJ2-7; weak D call: TRBD2 (5 bases). CDR1 SGHVS and CDR2 FNYEAQ come from the germline V gene. This CDR3 is built from 14 residues. The CDR3 DNA reads as TGTGCCAGCAGCTTAGGCGCTCGGGGTCCCGAGCAGTGCTTC. Amino acids: CASSLGARGPEQCF.

This clone has more than one count but fewer than ten. V is TRBV2 and J is TRBJ1-5; 7 bases fit TRBD1. Germline CDR1 SNHLY, CDR2 FYNNEI. With 3 bases clipped from V and 6 bases from J, the junction kept 5 bases outside the gene matches. The CDR3 runs 14 residues. In nucleotides, the CDR3 is TGTGCCAGCAGTGATGAGACAGGGAGTCAGCCCCAGCATTTT. This translates into CASSDETGSQPQHF. The variable domain in full, completed from reference TRBV2 and TRBJ1-5, reads EPEVTQTPSHQVTQMGQEVILRCVPISNHLYFYWYRQILGQKVEFLVSFYNNEISEKSEIFDDQFSVERPDGSNFTLKIRSTKLEDSAMYFCASSDETGSQPQHFGDGTRLSIL.

This clone was observed once. The V gene is TRBV5-1, the J gene TRBJ1-1; weak D call: TRBD1 (5 bases). This CDR3 spans 14 amino acids. Deletions cut 0 bases from V and 4 bases from J, with 10 bases between. Germline assignment: CDR1 SGHRS and CDR2 YFSETQ. In DNA form, the CDR3 reads TGCGCCAGCAGCTTGGCCCCGGGGGGCACTGAAGCTTTCTTT. Its translation is CASSLAPGGTEAFF. The whole variable domain, filled in from reference TRBV5-1 and TRBJ1-1, reads KAGVTQTPRYLIKTRGQQVTLSCSPISGHRSVSWYQQTPGQGLQFLFEYFSETQRNKGNFPGRFSGRQFSNSRSEMNVSTLELGDSALYLCASSLAPGGTEAFFGQGTRLTVV.

This chain joins TRBV9 and TRBJ2-3; D is perhaps TRBD1 (6 bases). Germline-derived CDR1 and CDR2 are SGDLS and YYNGEE. V gave up 2 bases and J gave up 2 bases, with 12 bases separating them. The CDR3 sequence is 15 residues long. CDR3 DNA: TGTGCCAGCAGCGTGTGGCCAGGGGACACAGATACGCAGTATTTT. Translation gives CASSVWPGDTDTQYF.

The rearrangement uses TRBV11-2 and TRBJ1-1; no firm D call. This CDR3 spans 13 amino acids. Trimming removed 0 bases at V and 5 bases at J, with 7 bases between. The germline gives CDR1 SGHAT, CDR2 FQNNGV. The CDR3 DNA is TGTGCCAGCAGCTTAGATCAAGAGACTGAAGCTTTCTTT. Protein: CASSLDQETEAFF.

This CDR3 reads CAWTRTGPSYGYTF. The DNA for the CDR3 is TGTGCCTGGACGAGGACAGGGCCATCCTATGGCTACACCTTC. J is TRBJ1-2 and V is TRBV30; 8 bases are shared with TRBD1. From germline, CDR1 is GTSNPN and CDR2 SVGIG (reference sequence). CDR3 size: 14 residues. After removal of 4 bases from V and 4 bases from J, the junction contained 8 bases not matched to a gene.